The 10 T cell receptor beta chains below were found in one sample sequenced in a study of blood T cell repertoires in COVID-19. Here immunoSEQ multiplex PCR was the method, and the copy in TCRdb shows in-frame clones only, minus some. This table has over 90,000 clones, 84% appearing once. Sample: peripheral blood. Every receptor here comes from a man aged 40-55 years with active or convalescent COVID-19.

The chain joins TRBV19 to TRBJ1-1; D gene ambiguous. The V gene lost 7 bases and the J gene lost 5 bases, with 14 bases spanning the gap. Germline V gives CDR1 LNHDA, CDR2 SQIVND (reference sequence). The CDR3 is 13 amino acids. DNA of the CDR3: TGTGCCAGTAAGCAGCAGGATCGGACTGAAGCTTTCTTT. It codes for CASKQQDRTEAFF.

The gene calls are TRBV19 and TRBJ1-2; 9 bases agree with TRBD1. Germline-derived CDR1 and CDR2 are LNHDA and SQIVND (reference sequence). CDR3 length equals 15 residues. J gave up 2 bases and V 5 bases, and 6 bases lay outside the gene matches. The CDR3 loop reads CASSPGQGINYGYTF. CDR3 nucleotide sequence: TGTGCCAGTAGTCCCGGACAGGGGATAAACTATGGCTACACCTTC.

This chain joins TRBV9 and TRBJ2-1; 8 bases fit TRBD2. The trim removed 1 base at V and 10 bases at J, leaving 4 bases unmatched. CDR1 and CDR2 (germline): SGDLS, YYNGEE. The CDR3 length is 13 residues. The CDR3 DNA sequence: TGTGCCAGCAGCGTAATGGCGGGGGGCGAGCAGTTCTTC. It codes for CASSVMAGGEQFF.

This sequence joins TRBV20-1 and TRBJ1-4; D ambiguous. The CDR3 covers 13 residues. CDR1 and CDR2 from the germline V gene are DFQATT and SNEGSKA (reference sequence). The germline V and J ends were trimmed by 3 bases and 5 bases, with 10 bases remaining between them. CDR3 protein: CSASLRINEKLFF. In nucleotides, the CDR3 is TGCAGTGCTAGTCTCAGAATAAATGAAAAACTGTTTTTT.

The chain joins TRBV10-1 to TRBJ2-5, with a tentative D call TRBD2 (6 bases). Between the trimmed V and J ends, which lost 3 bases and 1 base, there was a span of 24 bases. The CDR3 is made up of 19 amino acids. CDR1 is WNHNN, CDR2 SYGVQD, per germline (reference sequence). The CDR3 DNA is TGCGCCAGCAGTGACCAGCGTATACCCGGGGGAACGCCCCAAGAGACCCAGTACTTC. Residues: CASSDQRIPGGTPQETQYF.

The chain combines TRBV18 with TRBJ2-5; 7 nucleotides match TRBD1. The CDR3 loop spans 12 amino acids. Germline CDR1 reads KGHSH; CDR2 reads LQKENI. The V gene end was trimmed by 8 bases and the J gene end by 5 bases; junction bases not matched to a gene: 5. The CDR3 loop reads CASNRGSETQYF. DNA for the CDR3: TGTGCCAGCAACAGGGGAAGCGAGACCCAGTACTTC.

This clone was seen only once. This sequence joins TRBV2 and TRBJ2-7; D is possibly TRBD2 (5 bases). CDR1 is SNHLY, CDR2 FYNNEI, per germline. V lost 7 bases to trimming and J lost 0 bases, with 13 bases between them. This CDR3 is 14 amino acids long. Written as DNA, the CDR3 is TGTGCCAGCACCGCGTCGGGGTCCTCCTACGAGCAGTACTTC. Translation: CASTASGSSYEQYF.

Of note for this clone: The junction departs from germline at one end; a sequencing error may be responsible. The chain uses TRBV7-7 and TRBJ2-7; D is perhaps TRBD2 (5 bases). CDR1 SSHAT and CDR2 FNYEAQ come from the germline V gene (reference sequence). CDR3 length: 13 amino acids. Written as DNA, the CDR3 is TGTGCTAGCAGCTTAGCACCCGGGGACGAGCAGTACTTC. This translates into CASSLAPGDEQYF.

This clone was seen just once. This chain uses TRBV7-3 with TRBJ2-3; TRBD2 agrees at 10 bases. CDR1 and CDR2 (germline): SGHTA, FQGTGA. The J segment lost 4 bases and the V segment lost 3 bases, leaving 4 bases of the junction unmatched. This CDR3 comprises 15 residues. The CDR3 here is CASSLSGGAADTQYF. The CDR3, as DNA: TGTGCCAGCAGCTTGAGCGGGGGGGCAGCAGATACGCAGTATTTT.

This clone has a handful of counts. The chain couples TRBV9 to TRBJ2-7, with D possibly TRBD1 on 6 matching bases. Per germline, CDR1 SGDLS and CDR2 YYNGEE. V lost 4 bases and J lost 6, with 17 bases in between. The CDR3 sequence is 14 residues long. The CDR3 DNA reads TGTGCCAGCAGCCCCCACCAGAACAGGGCCGAGCAGTACTTC. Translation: CASSPHQNRAEQYF.